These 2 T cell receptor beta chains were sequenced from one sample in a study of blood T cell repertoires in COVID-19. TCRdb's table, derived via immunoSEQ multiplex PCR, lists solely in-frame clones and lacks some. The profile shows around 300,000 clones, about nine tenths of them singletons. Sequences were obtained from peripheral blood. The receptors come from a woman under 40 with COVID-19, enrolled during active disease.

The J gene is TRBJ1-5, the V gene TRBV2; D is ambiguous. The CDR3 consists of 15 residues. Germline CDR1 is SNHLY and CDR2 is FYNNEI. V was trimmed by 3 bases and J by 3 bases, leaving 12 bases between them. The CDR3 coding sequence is TGTGCCAGCAGTGAGGGTCAGACTTTCAATCAGCCCCAGCATTTT. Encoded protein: CASSEGQTFNQPQHF.

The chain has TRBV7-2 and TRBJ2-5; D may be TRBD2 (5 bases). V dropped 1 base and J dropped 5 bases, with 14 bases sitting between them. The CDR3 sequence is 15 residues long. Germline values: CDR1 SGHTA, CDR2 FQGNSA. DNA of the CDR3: TGTGCCAGCAGCTTAGATTCGTCTAGCTCGGAGACCCAGTACTTC. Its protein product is CASSLDSSSSETQYF.